These 5 T cell receptor beta chains originate from one sample sequenced in a study of T-cell reconstitution after alpha-beta-depleted transplantation in children. Molecular barcoding with unique molecular identifiers was used for the TCRbeta library. TCRdb processed the PCR reads anew with MiXCR; each CDR3 protein has one entry. This sample carries about 200,000 distinct CDR3 sequences, 8.4% of them seen once, and the ten largest clones take less than 40%. This material consisted of PBMCs, mostly from graft donor cells, taken 360 days after TCRalphabeta/CD19-depleted stem cell transplant. The receptors here all came from a male patient under 10 years old who had a stem cell transplant for acute myeloid leukemia, so the T cells may come from the graft donor.

This clonotype was observed a few times. The chain links TRBV20-1 to TRBJ2-3; TRBD2 aligns across 8 bases. Germline trimming cut 4 bases from V and 3 bases from J; bases unmatched to any gene: 9. This CDR3 contains 15 residues. Germline V gene lookup returns CDR1 DFQATT and CDR2 SNEGSKA (reference sequence). The CDR3 DNA reads as TGCAGTGCTATTGAGCGGGAGAGGAGTACAGATACGCAGTATTTT. Residues: CSAIERERSTDTQYF.

This clonotype was seen many times. The genes are TRBV7-2 and TRBJ1-1, with D possibly matching TRBD1 (6 bases). Germline V gives CDR1 SGHTA, CDR2 FQGNSA. V lost 5 bases, J lost 5 bases, and 15 bases lay in between. The length of the CDR3 is 14 residues. CDR3 sequence: CASSPGQGGTEAFF. The CDR3 nucleotides are TGTGCCAGCAGCCCGGGACAAGGGGGGACTGAAGCTTTCTTT.

The rearrangement uses TRBV16 and TRBJ1-3; a possible D gene is TRBD1 (5 bases). Trimming took 0 bases from V and 7 from J, leaving 13 bases between them. CDR1 and CDR2 (germline): KGHSY, FQNENV. The CDR3 loop spans 15 amino acids. CDR3 protein: CASSQSIQGGNTIYF. The DNA of the CDR3 is TGTGCCAGCAGCCAATCGATCCAGGGTGGGAACACCATATATTTT.

The CDR3 protein is CATSRGVFQETQYF. Here the CDR3 DNA reads TGTGCCACCAGCAGAGGAGTCTTCCAAGAGACCCAGTACTTC. The rearrangement links TRBV15 to TRBJ2-5, with unresolved D. V was clipped by 1 base and J by 1 base, with 7 bases between them. This CDR3 contains 14 residues. Germline values: CDR1 LNHNV, CDR2 YYDKDF (reference sequence).

The chain carries TRBV12-3 or TRBV12-4 and TRBJ2-7, with D unclear. This CDR3 spans 13 amino acids. V shed 0 bases and J shed 4 bases, with 7 bases lying between them. The chain's CDR3 is CASSLAVRYEQYF. The CDR3 DNA sequence: TGTGCCAGCAGTTTAGCGGTGAGATACGAGCAGTACTTC.